These 26 T cell receptor beta chains were sequenced from one sample in a study of tumour-infiltrating T cells in Burkitt lymphoma. TCRdb's table, derived via immunoSEQ multiplex PCR, lists solely in-frame clones and lacks some. This sample has about 46,000 clones, with less than 40% found just once. Sequencing used tumor tissue. Every receptor here comes from a human donor with Burkitt lymphoma.

The rearrangement uses TRBV5-1 and TRBJ1-4; 7 bases agree with TRBD1. V trimming: 2 bases; J trimming: 7 bases; junction bases outside the gene matches: 8. CDR1 and CDR2 (germline): SGHRS, YFSETQ. The CDR3 covers 15 residues. DNA for the CDR3: TGCGCCAGCAGCTTCATCACAGGGGAAGTTGAAAAACTGTTTTTT. Protein product: CASSFITGEVEKLFF. Full variable domain (missing parts from reference TRBV5-1 and TRBJ1-4): KAGVTQTPRYLIKTRGQQVTLSCSPISGHRSVSWYQQTPGQGLQFLFEYFSETQRNKGNFPGRFSGRQFSNSRSEMNVSTLELGDSALYLCASSFITGEVEKLFFGSGTQLSVL.

This chain uses TRBV10-3 with TRBJ2-7; D gene uncertain. Germline values: CDR1 ENHRY, CDR2 SYGVKD. CDR3 length equals 12 residues. Trimming stripped 0 bases from V and 6 bases from J, with 6 bases between. CDR3 sequence (DNA): TGTGCCATCAGTGAGTCGCTCGGCGAGCAGTACTTC. Encoded protein: CAISESLGEQYF.

The chain is built from TRBV5-5 and TRBJ1-4, with D unclear. Germline CDR1 reads SGHKS; CDR2 reads YYEKEE (reference sequence). This CDR3 has 15 amino acids. Between the trimmed V and J ends, which lost 5 bases and 7 bases, there was a span of 18 bases. The CDR3 loop is CASSSYTSPGEKLFF. CDR3 sequence (DNA): TGTGCCAGCAGTTCCTATACGAGTCCAGGTGAAAAACTGTTTTTT.

This clone turned up a few times. The rearrangement links TRBV6-5 to TRBJ2-7; D uncertain. Per the germline V gene, CDR1 is MNHEY and CDR2 is SVGAGI. V was cut by 1 base and J by 3 bases, with 7 bases left in between. This CDR3 is built from 13 residues. The CDR3 protein is CASSYLENYEQYF. CDR3 DNA sequence: TGTGCCAGCAGTTACTTAGAAAACTACGAGCAGTACTTC.

The V gene is TRBV5-1, the J gene TRBJ2-1; tentative D call: TRBD1 (6 bases). This CDR3 has 15 residues. V lost 3 bases and J 4 bases, leaving 14 bases between the germline ends. Germline V CDR1 and CDR2: SGHRS, YFSETQ. CDR3 DNA: TGCGCCAGCAGCTCCCGGACAGAAACTTACAATGAGCAGTTCTTC. Its protein product is CASSSRTETYNEQFF.

The rearrangement uses TRBV2 and TRBJ2-7; TRBD1 aligns across 10 bases. Germline V gene sequence: CDR1 SNHLY, CDR2 FYNNEI. The CDR3 is made up of 14 amino acids. Trimming at V came to 4 bases and at J to 6 bases, leaving 6 bases not matched to a gene. This chain's CDR3 is CASSADRGRREQYF. The DNA of the CDR3 is TGTGCCAGCAGTGCCGACAGGGGGCGACGCGAGCAGTACTTC.

This clone was seen a few times. The chain employs TRBV5-5 and TRBJ1-5; 7 bases map to TRBD1. The CDR3 loop spans 15 amino acids. CDR1 and CDR2 from the germline V gene are SGHKS and YYEKEE (reference sequence). The V segment lost 3 bases and the J segment 0 bases; nucleotides outside the gene matches: 3. For the CDR3, the DNA is TGTGCCAGCAGCTACACAGGGGATAGCAATCAGCCCCAGCATTTT. As protein: CASSYTGDSNQPQHF.

The V gene is TRBV2, the J gene TRBJ2-7; D is undetermined. Trimming removed 8 bases from V and 6 bases from J, with 8 bases in between. The CDR3 length is 10 residues. Germline loops: CDR1 SNHLY, CDR2 FYNNEI. The CDR3 DNA reads as TGTGCCAGCTCTGTAGGCGAGCAGTACTTC. Protein: CASSVGEQYF.

The rearrangement joins TRBV10-3 to TRBJ1-3, with D unclear. The CDR3 covers 13 residues. V lost 3 bases, J lost 4 bases, and 7 bases lay in between. Germline lookup yields CDR1 ENHRY and CDR2 SYGVKD. CDR3 sequence: CAISENRGNTIYF. The CDR3 coding sequence is TGTGCCATCAGTGAAAACAGAGGAAACACCATATATTTT.

This clone was observed a few times. The chain employs TRBV7-9 and TRBJ2-7; the match to TRBD1 covers 7 bases. CDR3 length: 13 residues. Germline V CDR1 and CDR2: SEHNR, FQNEAQ (reference sequence). The trim removed 5 bases at V and 2 bases at J, leaving 3 bases unmatched. The CDR3 DNA sequence: TGTGCCAGCAGCCCGGGACAGACCTACGAGCAGTACTTC. This codes for CASSPGQTYEQYF.

The chain joins TRBV4-3 to TRBJ2-2; D possibly uses TRBD1 or TRBD2 (5 bases each). V was cut by 0 bases and J by 3 bases, with 14 bases left in between. The CDR3 has 17 amino acids. Germline V CDR1 and CDR2: LGHNA, YSLEER. CDR3 loop: CASSQDPRRGHTGELFF. The CDR3 DNA reads TGCGCCAGCAGCCAAGATCCCCGACGGGGACACACCGGGGAGCTGTTTTTT.

This chain connects TRBV4-3 to TRBJ1-2, with TRBD1 identical over 7 bases. CDR1 and CDR2 from the germline V gene are LGHNA and YSLEER. The CDR3 has 13 residues. V lost 8 bases and J lost 7; bases outside the gene matches: 10. The DNA of the CDR3 is TGCGCCAGCGGCGGACAGGTCGATAGTGGCTACACCTTC. Translating it yields CASGGQVDSGYTF.

This chain joins TRBV5-1 and TRBJ2-1, with D maybe TRBD2 (5 bases). The V end was cut by 3 bases, the J end by 9 bases, with 13 bases between. Germline V gives CDR1 SGHRS, CDR2 YFSETQ. This CDR3 region has 13 residues. CDR3 DNA: TGCGCCAGCAGCTCCGATGGAGGAGTTGAGCAGTTCTTC. As protein: CASSSDGGVEQFF.

This clone was found a few times. The V call is TRBV4-1, the J call TRBJ2-5; TRBD2 aligns across 7 bases. This CDR3 has 15 residues. Germline values: CDR1 MGHRA, CDR2 YSYEKL. V shed 0 bases and J 7 bases; nucleotides not matched to a gene: 8. The CDR3 DNA reads as TGCGCCAGCAGCCAAGAATCCAGCGGGGTGGGGACCCAGTACTTC. It translates to CASSQESSGVGTQYF.

This clone has a single count. The chain carries TRBV6-6 and TRBJ1-2; 7 bases are a match to TRBD1. J was trimmed by 5 bases and V by 7 bases; bases with no gene match: 13. The CDR3 has 15 amino acids. Germline V gene data show CDR1 as MNHNY and CDR2 as SVGAGI (reference sequence). CDR3 nucleotide sequence: TGTGCCAGCAACCTCCCCAGGGGGGGCCATTATGGCTACACCTTC. Translation: CASNLPRGGHYGYTF.

This clone turned up a few times. CDR3 coding DNA: TGTGCCAGCAGAGTCGGCGGCCTAGAGACCCAGTACTTC. The encoded protein is CASRVGGLETQYF. The rearrangement links TRBV25-1 to TRBJ2-5; D not resolved. Trimming removed 6 bases at V and 4 bases at J, with 12 bases between. This CDR3 region has 13 residues. Germline CDR1 and CDR2: MGHDK and SYGVNS.

J is TRBJ2-5 and V is TRBV5-1, with 9 bases aligning to TRBD2. J lost 1 base, V lost 4 bases, and 8 bases had no gene match. The germline V gene encodes CDR1 SGHRS and CDR2 YFSETQ. The CDR3 contains 16 residues. The CDR3 nucleotides read TGCGCCAGCAGCGTTGGGACTAGCTTCCTCCAAGAGACCCAGTACTTC. Translating gives CASSVGTSFLQETQYF.

The chain couples TRBV5-1 to TRBJ2-3, with D uncertain. Trimming shortened V by 4 bases and J by 4 bases, and 16 bases separated the two germline ends. Per the germline V gene, CDR1 is SGHRS and CDR2 is YFSETQ. The length of the CDR3 is 15 residues. The CDR3 loop is CASSLRAQVADTQYF. CDR3 sequence (DNA): TGCGCCAGCAGCCTTCGGGCCCAGGTTGCAGATACGCAGTATTTT.

J is TRBJ2-1 and V is TRBV4-1; 11 bases align to TRBD2. The germline CDR1 and CDR2 sequences are MGHRA and YSYEKL. With V trimmed by 0 bases and J by 8 bases, 9 bases remained unmatched. The CDR3 has 17 amino acids. The CDR3 sequence: CASSQERGLAGFYEQFF. CDR3 nucleotide sequence: TGCGCCAGCAGCCAAGAGAGAGGACTAGCGGGCTTCTATGAGCAGTTCTTC.

This clone has a handful of counts. The V gene is TRBV5-4, the J gene TRBJ1-1; no firm D call. The CDR3 contains 13 residues. Germline V gene sequence: CDR1 SGHNT, CDR2 YYREEE (reference sequence). V was trimmed by 4 bases and J by 0 bases, leaving 7 bases between them. CDR3 sequence (DNA): TGTGCCAGCAGCCGGGAAGTGAACACTGAAGCTTTCTTT. It specifies CASSREVNTEAFF.

The chain joins TRBV7-9 to TRBJ2-3; a weak D match, TRBD2 (6 bases). Germline assignment: CDR1 SEHNR and CDR2 FQNEAQ (reference sequence). Trimming stripped 3 bases from V and 3 bases from J, with 13 bases between. The CDR3 has 15 residues. CDR3 nucleotide sequence: TGTGCCAGCAGCTTGGGTGGCGGGGTGACAGATACGCAGTATTTT. This encodes CASSLGGGVTDTQYF.

V and J are TRBV2 and TRBJ2-2; 8 nucleotides align to TRBD1. After removal of 6 bases from V and 4 bases from J, the junction contained 4 bases not matched to a gene. The CDR3 contains 14 residues. The V gene's germline CDR1 is SNHLY and CDR2 FYNNEI. The CDR3 reads CASRAGGITGELFF. The CDR3 DNA reads TGTGCCAGCAGGGCAGGGGGCATCACCGGGGAGCTGTTTTTT.

The CDR3 sequence: CASSPPRLAYNEQFF. The CDR3 nucleotides are TGTGCCAGCTCACCACCGCGACTAGCCTACAATGAGCAGTTCTTC. V usage is TRBV18 and J usage is TRBJ2-1, with a possible D match to TRBD2 (6 bases). The CDR3 has 15 amino acids. Germline V gene lookup returns CDR1 KGHSH and CDR2 LQKENI. The ends were cut back, 0 bases at V and 2 bases at J, with 8 bases in the middle.

This clone showed up just a few times. The V and J genes are TRBV20-1 and TRBJ2-7; D gene ambiguous. Germline CDR1 DFQATT, CDR2 SNEGSKA (reference sequence). This CDR3 contains 11 residues. V was trimmed by 4 bases and J by 8 bases, leaving 12 bases between them. CDR3 sequence (DNA): TGCAGTGCTACAAGTCCTACGAAGCAGTACTTC. Translated: CSATSPTKQYF.

This clone was detected a few times. The CDR3 sequence is CASSAGAYNQPQHF. Here the CDR3 DNA reads TGTGCCAGCAGCGCTGGGGCCTACAATCAGCCCCAGCATTTT. This rearrangement joins TRBV2 to TRBJ1-5; TRBD1 might be the D (5 bases). Germline CDR1 SNHLY, CDR2 FYNNEI. The CDR3 loop spans 14 amino acids. V lost 6 bases, J lost 3 bases, and 12 bases lay in between.

This clone was observed a handful of times. Here the CDR3 DNA reads TGTGCCAGCAGGCCCTTAGCGGGGGGTCCCTACGAGCAGTACTTC. Its protein is CASRPLAGGPYEQYF. The rearrangement uses TRBV2 and TRBJ2-7; 10 nucleotides line up with TRBD2. This CDR3 spans 15 amino acids. The germline V gene has CDR1 SNHLY and CDR2 FYNNEI. The V gene end was trimmed by 6 bases and the J gene end by 2 bases; junction bases not matched to a gene: 7. Looking up the rest from reference TRBV2 and TRBJ2-7 gives the full variable domain: EPEVTQTPSHQVTQMGQEVILRCVPISNHLYFYWYRQILGQKVEFLVSFYNNEISEKSEIFDDQFSVERPDGSNFTLKIRSTKLEDSAMYFCASRPLAGGPYEQYFGPGTRLTVT.